The text below deals with one T cell receptor (beta chain). The data originate from a study of blood T cell repertoires in COVID-19. Turning to the study itself: Sources were T cells, B-cell-depleted T cells, or PBMCs; the material itself was cDNA or gDNA.

Sequenced by immunoSEQ multiplex PCR; TCRdb stores in-frame clones only, minus some. This sample has fewer than 700,000 clones, with roughly nine tenths found just once. The specimen was peripheral blood. The TCR originated in a woman aged 50 to 65 with COVID-19, enrolled during active disease.

The CDR3 spells CASSEEVAGATSDTQYF. CDR3 sequence (DNA): TGTGCCAGCAGTGAAGAGGTAGCGGGGGCCACATCGGATACGCAGTATTTT. This chain links TRBV6-1 with TRBJ2-3; 9 positions match TRBD2. V dropped 1 base and J dropped 6; count of bases not matched to a gene: 11. This CDR3 spans 17 amino acids. Germline values: CDR1 MNHNS, CDR2 SASEGT.